Below, 20 T cell receptor beta chains from the same sample are listed, as sequenced in a study of shared clonotypes between healthy human individuals. The repertoire was sequenced with immunoSEQ multiplex PCR; TCRdb's copy has only in-frame clones and lacks some. This sample has over a million clones; approximately 80% occur once, and the top ten carry under 0.8%. The sequencing input was memory CD4+ T cells from PBMCs. Regarding subset: CD45RA-negative fraction. These receptors all come from a man between 18 and 29 years old in good health. Some clones in this sample may be carry-over from other donors' samples.

This CDR3 reads CASSRGTGSQDEQYF. CDR3 in DNA: TGCGCCAGCAGCAGGGGGACAGGATCCCAGGACGAGCAGTACTTC. The gene calls are TRBV5-1 and TRBJ2-7; 8 nucleotides align to TRBD1. Germline V CDR1 and CDR2: SGHRS, YFSETQ. V shed 4 bases, J shed 5 bases, and the junction held 11 bases outside the gene matches. The length of the CDR3 is 15 residues.

This clone was seen at least ten times. The chain recombines TRBV7-9 with TRBJ1-4, with 10 bases lining up with TRBD1. This CDR3 contains 15 residues. CDR1 SEHNR and CDR2 FQNEAQ come from the germline V gene (reference sequence). V lost 5 bases to trimming and J lost 5 bases; unmatched junction nucleotides: 5. The CDR3 loop is CASSLQGQGNEKLFF. In nucleotides, the CDR3 is TGTGCCAGCAGCCTACAGGGACAGGGGAATGAAAAACTGTTTTTT.

This sequence joins TRBV9 and TRBJ2-1; the match to TRBD2 covers 11 bases. This CDR3 comprises 18 residues. The germline V gene has CDR1 SGDLS and CDR2 YYNGEE. The trim removed 4 bases at V and 3 bases at J, leaving 12 bases unmatched. The CDR3 nucleotides read TGTGCCAGCAGCCCACCTAGCGGGAGGAGCCCTAACTACAATGAGCAGTTCTTC. Translating it yields CASSPPSGRSPNYNEQFF.

CDR3 DNA: TGTGCCAGCAAGGGCAGGGGGAATCAGCCCCAGCATTTT. Encoded protein: CASKGRGNQPQHF. The chain employs TRBV6-5 and TRBJ1-5, with 7 bases fitting TRBD1. With 7 bases clipped from V and 4 bases from J, the junction kept 4 bases outside the gene matches. The CDR3 contains 13 residues. CDR1 MNHEY and CDR2 SVGAGI come from the germline V gene.

As regards this clone: The same CDR3 arises from other DNA sequences in this sample as well. The chain links TRBV30 to TRBJ1-2; D gene unclear. The ends were cut back, 2 bases at V and 5 bases at J, with 6 bases in the middle. This CDR3 spans 11 amino acids. The germline gives CDR1 GTSNPN, CDR2 SVGIG (reference sequence). CDR3 coding DNA: TGTGCCTGGAGTACTGGATATGGCTACACCTTC. This codes for CAWSTGYGYTF.

The chain uses TRBV30 and TRBJ2-7; D is perhaps TRBD2 (5 bases). The ends were cut back, 0 bases at V and 3 bases at J, with 12 bases in the middle. Germline assignment: CDR1 GTSNPN and CDR2 SVGIG (reference sequence). The CDR3 is 14 residues long. The chain's CDR3 is CAWSVSGFYYEQYF. The CDR3 DNA follows: TGTGCCTGGAGTGTTTCGGGGTTTTACTACGAGCAGTACTTC.

The V call is TRBV11-3, the J call TRBJ2-5, with 8 bases that match TRBD2. The CDR3 spans 14 residues. The V gene end was trimmed by 3 bases and the J gene end by 5 bases; junction bases not matched to a gene: 5. Germline V gene sequence: CDR1 SGHNT, CDR2 YENEEA. Written as DNA, the CDR3 is TGTGCCAGCAGCTTGGGACTAGAGAGGGAGACCCAGTACTTC. The encoded protein is CASSLGLERETQYF. The full variable domain, in which reference TRBV11-3 and TRBJ2-5 provide the parts outside the CDR3, is EAGVVQSPRYKIIEKKQPVAFWCNPISGHNTLYWYLQNLGQGPELLIRYENEEAVDDSQLPKDRFSAERLKGVDSTLKIQPAELGDSAVYLCASSLGLERETQYFGPGTRLLVL.

The V gene is TRBV7-8, the J gene TRBJ1-4; D unresolved. Looked up from germline, CDR1 is SGHVS and CDR2 is FQNEAQ. This CDR3 region has 13 residues. Trimming stripped 5 bases from V and 5 bases from J, with 9 bases between. CDR3 DNA sequence: TGTGCCAGCAGCCCCCCCAAGAATGAAAAACTGTTTTTT. As protein: CASSPPKNEKLFF.

V usage is TRBV7-9 and J usage is TRBJ1-5; 8 bases fit TRBD1. Germline V gene data show CDR1 as SEHNR and CDR2 as FQNEAQ (reference sequence). This CDR3 has 16 residues. J gave up 3 bases and V 1 base, and 5 bases lay outside the gene matches. The CDR3 sequence is CASSLGTGINNQPQHF. The CDR3 DNA follows: TGTGCCAGCAGCTTAGGGACAGGGATTAACAATCAGCCCCAGCATTTT.

This clone occurred a few times. The chain is built from TRBV7-9 and TRBJ2-1; no reliable D call. Germline CDR1 SEHNR, CDR2 FQNEAQ (reference sequence). The germline V and J ends were trimmed by 5 bases and 12 bases, with 17 bases remaining between them. CDR3 length: 13 amino acids. CDR3 bases: TGTGCCAGCAGCACGAGGACGTATGAACCGCAGTTCTTC. Translation gives CASSTRTYEPQFF.

This sequence joins TRBV7-3 and TRBJ2-5; D ambiguous. Germline loops: CDR1 SGHTA, CDR2 FQGTGA. Trimming pared 0 bases from V and 0 bases from J, leaving 5 bases between. CDR3 size: 14 residues. The DNA of the CDR3 is TGTGCCAGCAGCTTAACTGTGAACCAAGAGACCCAGTACTTC. Its translation is CASSLTVNQETQYF.

In DNA form, the CDR3 reads TGTGCCAGCAGTGACCTTGTCGGGAGCGCTTCCTACAATGAGCAGTTCTTC. It is translated as CASSDLVGSASYNEQFF. The genes are TRBV25-1 and TRBJ2-1, with D maybe TRBD2 (6 bases). Trimming took off 3 bases at V and 1 base at J, with 16 bases between the two ends. Germline CDR1 MGHDK, CDR2 SYGVNS. This CDR3 is built from 17 residues. The complete variable domain, with remaining parts taken from reference TRBV25-1 and TRBJ2-1, reads EADIYQTPRYLVIGTGKKITLECSQTMGHDKMYWYQQDPGMELHLIHYSYGVNSTEKGDLSSESTVSRIRTEHFPLTLESARPSHTSQYLCASSDLVGSASYNEQFFGPGTRLTVL.

The V call is TRBV27, the J call TRBJ1-5; a possible D gene is TRBD1 (5 bases). Germline loops: CDR1 MNHEY, CDR2 SMNVEV (reference sequence). There are 17 residues in the CDR3. Trimming took 0 bases from V and 7 from J, leaving 19 bases between them. CDR3 nucleotide sequence: TGTGCCAGCAGTTTATCGATCGTTGGAGGGGTGGTACAGCCCCAGCATTTT. It specifies CASSLSIVGGVVQPQHF.

The chain couples TRBV5-1 to TRBJ2-7, with a weak D call TRBD1 (5 bases). The length of the CDR3 is 14 residues. V was shortened by 2 bases and J by 2 bases, with 11 bases between the two germline ends. The germline CDR1 and CDR2 sequences are SGHRS and YFSETQ. CDR3 DNA sequence: TGCGCCAGCAGCTTAAGGGCCAGGGCCTACGAGCAGTACTTC. Amino acid sequence: CASSLRARAYEQYF.

The rearrangement uses TRBV6-5 and TRBJ1-5; the match to TRBD1 covers 7 bases. The CDR3 is 14 residues long. The ends lost 6 bases at V and 5 bases at J; junction bases unmatched: 7. The germline gives CDR1 MNHEY, CDR2 SVGAGI. CDR3: CASRPGQGDQPQHF. CDR3 bases: TGTGCCAGCAGACCTGGGCAGGGGGATCAGCCCCAGCATTTT.

The V gene is TRBV29-1, the J gene TRBJ2-5, with D hard to call. V shed 4 bases and J shed 0 bases, with 9 bases lying between them. The CDR3 contains 13 residues. CDR1 is SQVTM, CDR2 ANQGSEA, per germline. CDR3 DNA sequence: TGCAGCGTTGGGGCGTCTTACCAAGAGACCCAGTACTTC. Its protein is CSVGASYQETQYF.

The CDR3 sequence: CASSLAGTYNQPQHF. The CDR3 nucleotides are TGCGCCAGCAGCTTGGCGGGGACCTACAATCAGCCCCAGCATTTT. This rearrangement joins TRBV5-1 to TRBJ1-5; D perhaps matches TRBD1 (5 bases). Germline CDR1 reads SGHRS; CDR2 reads YFSETQ. This CDR3 spans 15 amino acids. The V end lost 0 bases, the J end lost 3 bases, and 10 bases lay between the germline ends. Looking up the rest from reference TRBV5-1 and TRBJ1-5 gives the full variable domain: KAGVTQTPRYLIKTRGQQVTLSCSPISGHRSVSWYQQTPGQGLQFLFEYFSETQRNKGNFPGRFSGRQFSNSRSEMNVSTLELGDSALYLCASSLAGTYNQPQHFGDGTRLSIL.

The V and J genes are TRBV5-4 and TRBJ2-1; D remains ambiguous. The germline CDR1 and CDR2 sequences are SGHNT and YYREEE (reference sequence). The CDR3 is made up of 11 amino acids. Trimming stripped 0 bases from V and 11 bases from J, with 6 bases between. Here the CDR3 DNA reads TGTGCCAGCAGCTTGGGGGTCCAGCAGTTCTTC. Translated: CASSLGVQQFF.

This clone was found once. Just one base apart from a much larger clone, this may be a read error. V and J are TRBV5-4 and TRBJ2-3, with 7 bases identical to TRBD2. V lost 2 bases and J lost 1; bases outside the gene matches: 1. The CDR3 consists of 14 residues. Germline CDR1 SGHNT, CDR2 YYREEE (reference sequence). The CDR3 nucleotides read TGTGCCAGCAGCTTTACTAGCGGCACAGATACGCAGTATTTT. Encoded protein: CASSFTSGTDTQYF. Full variable domain (remainder filled in from reference TRBV5-4 and TRBJ2-3): ETGVTQSPTHLIKTRGQQVTLRCSSQSGHNTVSWYQQALGQGPQFIFQYYREEENGRGNFPPRFSGLQFPNYSSELNVNALELDDSALYLCASSFTSGTDTQYFGPGTRLTVL.

The CDR3, as DNA: TGTGCCAGCAGTTTTTCCCGTGATCAGCCCCAGCATTTT. Its translation: CASSFSRDQPQHF. The rearrangement joins TRBV2 to TRBJ1-5; D is unclear. CDR1 and CDR2 (germline): SNHLY, FYNNEI. Trimming took off 5 bases at V and 5 bases at J, with 10 bases between the two ends. CDR3 length equals 13 residues.